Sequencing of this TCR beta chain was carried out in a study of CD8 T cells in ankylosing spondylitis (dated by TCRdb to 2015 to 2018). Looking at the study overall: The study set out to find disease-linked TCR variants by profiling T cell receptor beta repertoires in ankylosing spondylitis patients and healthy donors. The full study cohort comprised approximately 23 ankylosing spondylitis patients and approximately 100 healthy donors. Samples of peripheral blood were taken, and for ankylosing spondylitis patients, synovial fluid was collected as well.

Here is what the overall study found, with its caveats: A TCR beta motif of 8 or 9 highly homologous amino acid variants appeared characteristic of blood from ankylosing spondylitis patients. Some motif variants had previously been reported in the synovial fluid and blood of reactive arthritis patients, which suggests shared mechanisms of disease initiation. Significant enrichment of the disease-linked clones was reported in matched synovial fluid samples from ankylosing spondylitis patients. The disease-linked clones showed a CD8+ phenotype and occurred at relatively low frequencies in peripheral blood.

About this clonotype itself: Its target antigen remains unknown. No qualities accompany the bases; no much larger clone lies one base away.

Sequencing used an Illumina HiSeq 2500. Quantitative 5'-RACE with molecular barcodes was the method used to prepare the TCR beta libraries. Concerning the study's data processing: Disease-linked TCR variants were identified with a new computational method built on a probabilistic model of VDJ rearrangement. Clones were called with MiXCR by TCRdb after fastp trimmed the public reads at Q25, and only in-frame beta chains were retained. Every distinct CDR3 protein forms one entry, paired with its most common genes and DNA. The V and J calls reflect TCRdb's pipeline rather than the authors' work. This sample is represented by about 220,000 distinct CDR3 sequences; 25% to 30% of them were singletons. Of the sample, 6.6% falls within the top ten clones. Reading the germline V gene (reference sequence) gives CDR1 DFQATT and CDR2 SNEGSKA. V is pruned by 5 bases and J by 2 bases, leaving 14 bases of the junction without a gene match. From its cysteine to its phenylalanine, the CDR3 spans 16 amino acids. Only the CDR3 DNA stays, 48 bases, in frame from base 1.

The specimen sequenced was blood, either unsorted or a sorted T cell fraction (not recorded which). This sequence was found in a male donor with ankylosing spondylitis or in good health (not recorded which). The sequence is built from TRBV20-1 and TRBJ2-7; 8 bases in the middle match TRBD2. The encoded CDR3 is CSAHIPGGAGAYEQYF. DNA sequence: TGCAGTGCTCACATCCCCGGAGGAGCGGGAGCCTACGAGCAGTACTTC.